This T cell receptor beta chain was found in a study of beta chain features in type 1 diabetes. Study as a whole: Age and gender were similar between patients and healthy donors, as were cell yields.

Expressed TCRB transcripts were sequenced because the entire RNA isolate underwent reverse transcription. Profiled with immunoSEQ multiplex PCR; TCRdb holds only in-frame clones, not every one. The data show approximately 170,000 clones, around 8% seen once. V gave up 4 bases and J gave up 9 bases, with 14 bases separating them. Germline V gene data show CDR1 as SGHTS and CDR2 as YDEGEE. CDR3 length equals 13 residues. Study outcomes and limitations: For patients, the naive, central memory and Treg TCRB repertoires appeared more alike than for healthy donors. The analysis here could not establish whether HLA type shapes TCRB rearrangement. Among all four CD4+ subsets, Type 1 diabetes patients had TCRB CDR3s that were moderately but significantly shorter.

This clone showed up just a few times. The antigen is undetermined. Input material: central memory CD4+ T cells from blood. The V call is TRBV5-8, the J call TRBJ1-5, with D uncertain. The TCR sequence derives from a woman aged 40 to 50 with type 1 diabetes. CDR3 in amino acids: CASSVRVSGPQHF. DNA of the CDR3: TGTGCCAGCAGCGTACGAGTCTCAGGGCCCCAGCATTTT.